This T cell receptor beta chain was recovered during a study of T cells expressing NK-cell markers. This CDR3 spans 15 amino acids. In germline, CDR1 is LGHNA, CDR2 YSLEER. The authors made TCR beta cDNA libraries by 5'RACE template switching. This switching added a universal primer site and UMIs. After re-calling the 5' RACE reads, TCRdb lists one entry per CDR3 protein, DNA absent. The sample totals 450,000 to 600,000 distinct CDR3 sequences. This TCR came from a man in his late teens or twenties in good health. J is TRBJ2-7 and V is TRBV4-3; with no DNA, the TCRdb D assignment of TRBD1 cannot be verified. Sequenced material: blood T cells: a sorted CD56 or NKG2C T cell subset, CD4+ or CD8+ T cells, or bulk PBMC T cells (not recorded which). The CDR3 protein is CASSQDKDRVHEQYF.